This T cell receptor (beta chain) emerged from a study of cytomegalovirus exposure and HLA in healthy donors. Study background: Caucasian-associated ancestry cluster membership applied to over 80% of about 370 genotyped donors.

The CDR3 sequence is 14 residues long. The V gene end was trimmed by 2 bases and the J gene end by 4 bases; junction bases not matched to a gene: 5. Germline V gives CDR1 SGHRS, CDR2 YFSETQ. In the PCR, 60 Vbeta and 13 Jbeta primers were used. Using immunoSEQ multiplex PCR, the repertoire was profiled, and TCRdb retains in-frame clones only, with some absent. The sample carries around 110,000 clones, approximately 81% recorded once. The source of this sequence is a woman between 18 and 29 years old in good health and CMV-seropositive. The chain couples TRBV5-1 to TRBJ2-5, with 7 bases that match TRBD1. The sequencing sample was made of PBMCs. The CDR3 loop reads CASSLFRGLETQYF. The CDR3 region has the DNA TGCGCCAGCAGCTTATTTAGGGGGCTAGAGACCCAGTACTTC.